The 27 T cell receptor beta chains reported below all come from one sample, sequenced in a study of T cell repertoires in cytomegalovirus infection. In TCRdb, the reads were re-called with MiXCR into one record per CDR3 protein. The sample lists more than 250,000 distinct CDR3 sequences, roughly an eighth occurring once. Sequencing was carried out using PBMCs. All receptors derive from a human donor in good health (CMV status not recorded). Some clones in this sample may be carry-over from other donors' samples.

There are many counts of this clonotype. This rearrangement joins TRBV7-8 to TRBJ1-3; a possible D gene is TRBD1 (5 bases). Looked up from germline, CDR1 is SGHVS and CDR2 is FQNEAQ. The CDR3 extends over 14 amino acids. Deletions cut 5 bases from V and 7 bases from J, with 15 bases between. The CDR3 protein is CASSPSYEGNTIYF. CDR3 in DNA: TGTGCCAGCAGCCCGAGTTATGAGGGGAACACCATATATTTT.

This clonotype was counted at least ten times. The V gene is TRBV7-2, the J gene TRBJ2-3; D is perhaps TRBD2 (6 bases). Germline V CDR1 and CDR2: SGHTA, FQGNSA. This CDR3 has 16 amino acids. V lost 0 bases and J 5 bases, leaving 15 bases between the germline ends. The CDR3, as DNA: TGTGCCAGCAGCTTAGCCCTAGCGCAAGCACAAGATACGCAGTATTTT. Translation: CASSLALAQAQDTQYF.

This clonotype was seen ten or more times. The genes are TRBV6-1 and TRBJ1-2; D not resolved. Trimming stripped 6 bases from V and 10 bases from J, with 9 bases between. CDR1 and CDR2 (germline): MNHNS, SASEGT. The CDR3 runs to 10 residues. The CDR3 sequence: CASRGIYYTF. DNA for the CDR3: TGTGCCAGCAGGGGAATCTACTACACCTTC.

The chain is built from TRBV29-1 and TRBJ1-1; TRBD1 might be the D (5 bases). Germline V gives CDR1 SQVTM, CDR2 ANQGSEA. Trimming pared 6 bases from V and 3 bases from J, leaving 11 bases between. The CDR3 has 12 residues. The CDR3 region is CSVGDRYTEAFF. The CDR3 DNA sequence: TGCAGCGTGGGGGACCGGTACACTGAAGCTTTCTTT.

This clonotype was found many times. This rearrangement joins TRBV28 to TRBJ2-1; D is undetermined. Trimming cost V 6 bases and J 2 bases, with 5 bases left between them. Germline V gene sequence: CDR1 MDHEN, CDR2 SYDVKM. The CDR3 loop spans 12 amino acids. In nucleotides, the CDR3 is TGTGCCAGCAGCTGGGCCTACAATGAGCAGTTCTTC. This encodes CASSWAYNEQFF.

This clonotype was found a few times. The chain carries TRBV5-4 and TRBJ2-4; perhaps TRBD1 as D (7 bases). This CDR3 spans 16 amino acids. V was clipped by 4 bases and J by 3 bases, with 17 bases between them. Germline lookup yields CDR1 SGHNT and CDR2 YYREEE (reference sequence). The CDR3 loop reads CASSDGTEDYKNIQYF. In DNA form, the CDR3 reads TGTGCCAGCAGCGATGGGACAGAGGACTACAAAAACATTCAGTACTTC.

The rearrangement uses TRBV29-1 and TRBJ2-7; 7 bases fit TRBD2. V dropped 4 bases and J dropped 0; count of bases not matched to a gene: 6. Germline CDR1 and CDR2: SQVTM and ANQGSEA. The CDR3 length is 14 residues. DNA for the CDR3: TGCAGCGTTGGACCGGGAGGTAGCTCCTACGAGCAGTACTTC. Translated, it gives CSVGPGGSSYEQYF.

The genes are TRBV20-1 and TRBJ1-5; 8 nucleotides agree with TRBD1. Unmatched junction bases numbered 10, after V lost 3 bases and J lost 9 bases. Germline lookup yields CDR1 DFQATT and CDR2 SNEGSKA (reference sequence). This CDR3 has 14 residues. The CDR3 sequence: CSASPATGVGPQHF. In DNA form, the CDR3 reads TGCAGTGCTAGTCCAGCGACAGGGGTTGGGCCCCAGCATTTT.

This clonotype was seen many times. The rearrangement uses TRBV20-1 and TRBJ2-3, with D possibly being TRBD2 (6 bases). Germline assignment: CDR1 DFQATT and CDR2 SNEGSKA (reference sequence). This CDR3 is 20 amino acids long. V gave up 0 bases and J gave up 2 bases, with 27 bases separating them. CDR3 in amino acids: CSARDPLSSHGGPNTDTQYF. The DNA of the CDR3 is TGCAGTGCTAGAGATCCCCTCTCTTCCCACGGGGGACCGAACACAGATACGCAGTATTTT.

This clonotype was detected a few times. The chain uses TRBV9 and TRBJ2-6; TRBD1 might be the D (6 bases). Germline CDR1 and CDR2: SGDLS and YYNGEE. V lost 4 bases and J 0 bases, leaving 14 bases between the germline ends. The CDR3 spans 17 residues. The CDR3 nucleotides are TGTGCCAGCAGCCCCCGACAGGCCCTCTCTGGGGCCAACGTCCTGACTTTC. Its translation: CASSPRQALSGANVLTF.

The chain links TRBV6-5 to TRBJ1-2; no reliable D call. V was cut by 2 bases and J by 8 bases, with 21 bases left in between. This CDR3 spans 16 amino acids. Germline values: CDR1 MNHEY, CDR2 SVGAGI. The DNA for the CDR3 is TGTGCCAGCAGTTACACCGGGGAGCTTGCCGACCAGGGCTACACCTTC. Its protein is CASSYTGELADQGYTF.

This rearrangement joins TRBV29-1 to TRBJ2-2, with 13 bases identical to TRBD2. The CDR3 spans 15 residues. Looked up from germline, CDR1 is SQVTM and CDR2 is ANQGSEA. Losses at the gene ends were 5 bases for V and 6 bases for J; bases not matched to a gene: 6. The CDR3 region has the DNA TGCAGCGTTTTTCCGGGACTAGCGGGGTCCGGGGAGCTGTTTTTT. It codes for CSVFPGLAGSGELFF.

The chain is built from TRBV15 and TRBJ2-1, with TRBD1 matching 7 bases. The CDR3 has 16 residues. V trimming: 1 base; J trimming: 4 bases; junction bases outside the gene matches: 7. Germline loops: CDR1 LNHNV, CDR2 YYDKDF (reference sequence). CDR3 DNA sequence: TGTGCCACCAGCAGAGCAGGGGGACAAATGTACAATGAGCAGTTCTTC. This sequence encodes CATSRAGGQMYNEQFF.

V is TRBV12-3 or TRBV12-4 and J is TRBJ1-1; 8 nucleotides line up with TRBD1. Germline trimming cut 5 bases from V and 6 bases from J; bases unmatched to any gene: 8. The CDR3 runs 14 residues. This chain's CDR3 is CASSANGQGSEAFF. CDR3 DNA: TGTGCCAGCAGTGCTAATGGACAGGGCTCTGAAGCTTTCTTT.

The V gene is TRBV18, the J gene TRBJ2-3, with D unresolved. The CDR3 spans 14 residues. Trimming stripped 3 bases from V and 6 bases from J, with 13 bases between. CDR1 is KGHSH, CDR2 LQKENI, per germline. As DNA, the CDR3 is TGTGCCAGCTCACCCCCGACGTCACGCGATACGCAGTATTTT. Translated, it gives CASSPPTSRDTQYF.

The V and J genes are TRBV29-1 and TRBJ1-5, with D possibly TRBD1 on 5 matching bases. V was trimmed by 5 bases and J by 8 bases, leaving 13 bases between them. The germline V gene has CDR1 SQVTM and CDR2 ANQGSEA. This CDR3 region has 12 residues. This CDR3 reads CSVLTAGEPQHF. For the CDR3, the DNA is TGCAGCGTTTTGACAGCCGGTGAGCCCCAGCATTTT.

This clonotype has just a few counts. The CDR3 nucleotides are TGCGCCAGCAGCTTCAGGGACCCGAACACCGGGGAGCTGTTTTTT. It codes for CASSFRDPNTGELFF. V usage is TRBV5-1 and J usage is TRBJ2-2; TRBD1 or TRBD2 may be the D gene (5 bases each). This CDR3 spans 15 amino acids. Trimming stripped 2 bases from V and 0 bases from J, with 8 bases between. Germline V gene data show CDR1 as SGHRS and CDR2 as YFSETQ.

This clonotype was observed a few times. V is TRBV29-1 and J is TRBJ2-1; 9 bases are a match to TRBD2. Per germline, CDR1 SQVTM and CDR2 ANQGSEA. Germline trimming cut 5 bases from V and 6 bases from J; bases unmatched to any gene: 8. This CDR3 is built from 14 residues. This CDR3 reads CSVIGGRAGNEQFF. Written as DNA, the CDR3 is TGCAGCGTTATTGGCGGGAGGGCAGGCAATGAGCAGTTCTTC.

This clonotype was counted a few times. The chain is built from TRBV29-1 and TRBJ2-1; 11 positions match TRBD1. The CDR3 sequence is 13 residues long. Germline V gene lookup returns CDR1 SQVTM and CDR2 ANQGSEA. The junction had 1 base not matched to a gene; V was cut back by 6 bases and J by 3 bases. In DNA, the CDR3 is TGCAGCGTAGGGACAGGGGGCTACAATGAGCAGTTCTTC. Residues: CSVGTGGYNEQFF.

The V and J genes are TRBV18 and TRBJ2-1; 9 bases align to TRBD2. This CDR3 comprises 16 residues. The V and J ends lost 1 base and 5 bases, in that order; junction bases with no gene match: 6. Germline V CDR1 and CDR2: KGHSH, LQKENI. The DNA of the CDR3 is TGTGCCAGCTCACCACTGGGACTAGCAGGGGACAATGAGCAGTTCTTC. It translates to CASSPLGLAGDNEQFF.

In this sample, this clonotype turned up many times. J is TRBJ2-2 and V is TRBV7-2; 8 bases are a match to TRBD1. Germline V lookup: CDR1 SGHTA, CDR2 FQGNSA. With 0 bases clipped from V and 4 bases from J, the junction kept 7 bases outside the gene matches. The CDR3 has 17 amino acids. The CDR3 coding sequence is TGTGCCAGCAGCTTAGCTTGGACAGGGACTGGCACCGGGGAGCTGTTTTTT. Translation: CASSLAWTGTGTGELFF.

The V call is TRBV6-4, the J call TRBJ2-3; D gene ambiguous. CDR1 is MRHNA, CDR2 SNTAGT, per germline. V dropped 0 bases and J dropped 2 bases, with 9 bases sitting between them. This CDR3 is 15 amino acids long. The CDR3 here is CASSDSGIHTDTQYF. The CDR3 DNA sequence: TGTGCCAGCAGTGACTCTGGGATACACACAGATACGCAGTATTTT.

In its sample, this clonotype was seen a few times. The chain joins TRBV7-3 to TRBJ2-2; D is unclear. V lost 4 bases to trimming and J lost 3 bases, with 12 bases between them. The germline gives CDR1 SGHTA, CDR2 FQGTGA. The CDR3 has 15 amino acids. The CDR3 bases are TGTGCCAGCAGCTCCGCCGGACCCTACACCGGGGAGCTGTTTTTT. Its translation: CASSSAGPYTGELFF.

The chain recombines TRBV20-1 with TRBJ2-7; 9 nucleotides line up with TRBD1. Germline V gene lookup returns CDR1 DFQATT and CDR2 SNEGSKA (reference sequence). The CDR3 contains 15 residues. V lost 0 bases, J lost 5 bases, and 8 bases stayed unmatched. CDR3 nucleotides: TGCAGTGCTAGAGAGCCGGGACAGGGAGCGGACGAGCAGTACTTC. Amino acids: CSAREPGQGADEQYF.

This clonotype was counted a few times. The rearrangement links TRBV5-1 to TRBJ2-5; a possible D gene is TRBD2 (6 bases). The CDR3 contains 13 residues. CDR1 and CDR2 from the germline V gene are SGHRS and YFSETQ. V lost 3 bases and J 5 bases, leaving 11 bases between the germline ends. CDR3: CASSSGTRETQYF. The CDR3 nucleotides are TGCGCCAGCAGCTCCGGGACTCGGGAGACCCAGTACTTC.

The CDR3 here is CASSVGGQGGYEQYF. The CDR3 DNA reads as TGTGCCAGCAGCGTCGGTGGACAGGGTGGATACGAGCAGTACTTC. The chain recombines TRBV9 with TRBJ2-7; TRBD1 matches 8 bases. The length of the CDR3 is 15 residues. V lost 2 bases to trimming and J lost 4 bases; unmatched junction nucleotides: 8. Germline CDR1 reads SGDLS; CDR2 reads YYNGEE.

This clonotype was detected many times. The chain links TRBV7-3 to TRBJ2-5, with D unclear. There are 14 residues in the CDR3. V lost 5 bases, J lost 5 bases, and 15 bases lay in between. Germline values: CDR1 SGHTA, CDR2 FQGTGA. The CDR3 sequence is CASSPGAPPETQYF. The CDR3 DNA is TGTGCCAGCAGCCCCGGTGCTCCGCCGGAGACCCAGTACTTC.